The clone carrying this TCR beta chain was recorded a few times. Patients showing uncontrolled infection, other autoimmune disease, pregnancy or lactation were ineligible. TCR beta CDR3 regions were amplified from RNA. HTBI primers drove first-round RT-PCR of the TCR CDR3. A single record per CDR3 protein comes from TCRdb applying MiXCR to the multiplex PCR reads. The sample consists of about 300,000 distinct CDR3 sequences, roughly 19% of them appearing once. The data derive from a study of T cells in Graves' hyperthyroidism and ophthalmopathy. The V gene lost 4 bases and the J gene lost 5 bases, with 12 bases spanning the gap. This CDR3 is built from 12 residues. CDR1 and CDR2 from the germline V gene are DFQATT and SNEGSKA (reference sequence).

The sample taken for sequencing was blood. This receptor was obtained from a man aged 45-65 years with Graves' ophthalmopathy. The chain is built from TRBV20-1 and TRBJ2-7; D unclear. As DNA, the CDR3 is TGCAGTGCTACCCCGGTAAGCCACGAGCAGTACTTC. Translation gives CSATPVSHEQYF.